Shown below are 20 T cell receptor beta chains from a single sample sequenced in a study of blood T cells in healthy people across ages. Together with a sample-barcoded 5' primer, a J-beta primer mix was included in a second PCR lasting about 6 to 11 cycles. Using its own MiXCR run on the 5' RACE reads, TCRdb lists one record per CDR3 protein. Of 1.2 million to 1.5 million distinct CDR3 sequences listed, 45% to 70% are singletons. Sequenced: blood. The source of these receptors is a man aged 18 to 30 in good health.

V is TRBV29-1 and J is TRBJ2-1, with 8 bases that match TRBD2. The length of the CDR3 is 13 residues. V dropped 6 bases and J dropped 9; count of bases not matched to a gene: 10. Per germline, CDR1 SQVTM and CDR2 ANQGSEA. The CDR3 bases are TGCAGCGTGGTACTAGCGGTAGAAATTGAGCAGTTCTTC. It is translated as CSVVLAVEIEQFF.

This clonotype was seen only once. The CDR3 nucleotides are TGTGCCAGCAGCTTAAGCCCCACACTCTATGGCTACACCTTC. This encodes CASSLSPTLYGYTF. This rearrangement joins TRBV7-9 to TRBJ1-2, with D uncertain. Trimming removed 2 bases from V and 4 bases from J, with 11 bases in between. The CDR3 is 14 amino acids. CDR1 SEHNR and CDR2 FQNEAQ come from the germline V gene (reference sequence).

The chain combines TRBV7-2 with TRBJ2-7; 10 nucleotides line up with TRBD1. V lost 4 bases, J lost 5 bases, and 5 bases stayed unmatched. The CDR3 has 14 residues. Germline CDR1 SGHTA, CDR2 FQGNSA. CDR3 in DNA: TGTGCCAGCAGCTCGACCGGGACAGGGGACGAGCAGTACTTC. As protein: CASSSTGTGDEQYF. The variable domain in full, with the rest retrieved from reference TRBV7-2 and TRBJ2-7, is GAGVSQSPSNKVTEKGKDVELRCDPISGHTALYWYRQSLGQGLEFLIYFQGNSAPDKSGLPSDRFSAERTGGSVSTLTIQRTQQEDSAVYLCASSSTGTGDEQYFGPGTRLTVT.

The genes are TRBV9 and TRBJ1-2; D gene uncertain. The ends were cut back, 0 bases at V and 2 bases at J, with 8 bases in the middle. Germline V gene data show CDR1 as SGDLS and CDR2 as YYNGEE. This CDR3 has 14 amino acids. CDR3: CASSVVVQNYGYTF. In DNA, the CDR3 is TGTGCCAGCAGCGTAGTGGTACAGAACTATGGCTACACCTTC.

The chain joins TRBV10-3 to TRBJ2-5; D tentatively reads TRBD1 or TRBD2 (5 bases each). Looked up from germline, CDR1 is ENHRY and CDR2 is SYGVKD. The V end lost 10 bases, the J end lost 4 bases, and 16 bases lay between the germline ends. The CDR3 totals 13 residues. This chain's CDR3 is CATSIGAPETQYF. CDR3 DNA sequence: TGTGCCACCTCCATCGGGGCCCCAGAGACCCAGTACTTC.

The CDR3 protein is CASSLVEEGLQETQYF. In nucleotides, the CDR3 is TGTGCCAGCAGCCTAGTCGAGGAGGGGTTACAGGAGACCCAGTACTTC. The chain combines TRBV21-1 with TRBJ2-5; TRBD2 is taken as the D call from the table, unchecked against the DNA. TRBV21-1 is described as a pseudogene. This CDR3 has 16 residues.

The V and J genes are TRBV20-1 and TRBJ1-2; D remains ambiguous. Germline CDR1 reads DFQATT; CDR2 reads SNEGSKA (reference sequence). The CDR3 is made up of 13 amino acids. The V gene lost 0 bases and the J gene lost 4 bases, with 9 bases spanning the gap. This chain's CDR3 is CSARDPYSYGYTF. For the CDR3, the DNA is TGCAGTGCTAGAGATCCGTACAGCTATGGCTACACCTTC.

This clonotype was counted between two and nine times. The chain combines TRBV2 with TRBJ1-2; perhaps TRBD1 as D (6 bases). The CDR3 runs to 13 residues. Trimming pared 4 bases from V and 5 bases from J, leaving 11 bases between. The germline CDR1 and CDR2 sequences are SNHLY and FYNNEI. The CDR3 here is CASSATGRYGYTF. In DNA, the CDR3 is TGTGCCAGCAGTGCCACAGGGAGGTATGGCTACACCTTC.

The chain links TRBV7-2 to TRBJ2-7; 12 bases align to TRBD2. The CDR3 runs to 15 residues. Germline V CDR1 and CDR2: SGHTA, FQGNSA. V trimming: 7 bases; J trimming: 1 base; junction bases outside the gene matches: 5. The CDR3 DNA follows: TGTGCCAGCACCGGACTAGCGGGGATTTCCTACGAGCAGTACTTC. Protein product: CASTGLAGISYEQYF.

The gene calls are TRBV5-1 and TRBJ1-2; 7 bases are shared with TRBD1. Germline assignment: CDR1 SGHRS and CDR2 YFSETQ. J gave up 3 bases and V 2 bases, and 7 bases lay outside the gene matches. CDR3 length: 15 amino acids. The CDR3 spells CASSFRQGKDYGYTF. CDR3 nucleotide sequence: TGCGCCAGCAGCTTTCGACAGGGAAAGGACTATGGCTACACCTTC.

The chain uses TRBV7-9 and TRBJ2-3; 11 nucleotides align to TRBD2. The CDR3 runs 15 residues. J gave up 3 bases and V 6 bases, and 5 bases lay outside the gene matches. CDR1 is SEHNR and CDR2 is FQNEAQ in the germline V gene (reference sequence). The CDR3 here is CASRWGLAETDTQYF. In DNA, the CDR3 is TGTGCCAGCAGGTGGGGACTAGCGGAGACAGATACGCAGTATTTT.

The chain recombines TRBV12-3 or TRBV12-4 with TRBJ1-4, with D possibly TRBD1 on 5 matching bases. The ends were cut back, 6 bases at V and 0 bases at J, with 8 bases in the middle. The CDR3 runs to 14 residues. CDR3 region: CASSQTATNEKLFF. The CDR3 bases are TGTGCCAGCAGCCAGACAGCAACTAATGAAAAACTGTTTTTT.

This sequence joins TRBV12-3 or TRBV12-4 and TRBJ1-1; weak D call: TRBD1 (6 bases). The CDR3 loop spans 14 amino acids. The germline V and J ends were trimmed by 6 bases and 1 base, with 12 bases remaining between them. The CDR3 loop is CASRTQGPNTEAFF. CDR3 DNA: TGTGCCAGCAGAACACAGGGTCCGAACACTGAAGCTTTCTTT.

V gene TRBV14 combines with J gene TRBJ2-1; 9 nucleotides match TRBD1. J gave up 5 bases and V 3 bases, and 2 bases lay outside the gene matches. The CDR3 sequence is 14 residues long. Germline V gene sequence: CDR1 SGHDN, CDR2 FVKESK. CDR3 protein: CASSHGTGNNEQFF. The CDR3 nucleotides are TGTGCCAGCAGCCACGGGACAGGGAACAATGAGCAGTTCTTC.

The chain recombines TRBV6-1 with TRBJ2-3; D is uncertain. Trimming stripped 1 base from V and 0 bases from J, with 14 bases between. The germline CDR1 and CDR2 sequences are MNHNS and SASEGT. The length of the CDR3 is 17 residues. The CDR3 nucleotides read TGTGCCAGCAGTGAAGAATCCCGGGCCTATAGCACAGATACGCAGTATTTT. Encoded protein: CASSEESRAYSTDTQYF.

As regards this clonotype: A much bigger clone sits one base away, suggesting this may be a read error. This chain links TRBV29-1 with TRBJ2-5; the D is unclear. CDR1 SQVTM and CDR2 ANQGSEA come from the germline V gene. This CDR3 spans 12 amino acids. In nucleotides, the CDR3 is TGCAGCGTTGAAGATAATCGAGAGGCCCAGTACTTC. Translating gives CSVEDNREAQYF.

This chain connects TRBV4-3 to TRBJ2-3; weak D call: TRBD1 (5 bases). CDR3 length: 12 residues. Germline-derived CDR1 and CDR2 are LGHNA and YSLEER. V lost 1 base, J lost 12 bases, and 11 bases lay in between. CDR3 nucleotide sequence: TGCGCCAGCAGCCAAGTGGGGCGTGTACAGTATTTT. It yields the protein CASSQVGRVQYF.

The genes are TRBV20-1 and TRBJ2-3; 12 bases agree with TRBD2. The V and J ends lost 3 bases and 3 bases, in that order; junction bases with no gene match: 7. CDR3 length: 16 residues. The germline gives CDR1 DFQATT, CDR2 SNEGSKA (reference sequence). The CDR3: CSASPQTSGSTDTQYF. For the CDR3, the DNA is TGCAGTGCTAGCCCCCAGACTAGCGGGAGTACAGATACGCAGTATTTT.

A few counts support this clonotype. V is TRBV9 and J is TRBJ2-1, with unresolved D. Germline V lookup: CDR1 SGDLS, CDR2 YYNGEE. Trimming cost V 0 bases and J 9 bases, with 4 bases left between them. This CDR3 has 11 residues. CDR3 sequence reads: CASSVGVEQFF. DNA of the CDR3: TGTGCCAGCAGCGTAGGAGTTGAGCAGTTCTTC.

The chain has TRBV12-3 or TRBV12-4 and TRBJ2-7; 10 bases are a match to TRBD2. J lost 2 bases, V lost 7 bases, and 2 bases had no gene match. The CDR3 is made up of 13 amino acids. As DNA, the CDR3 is TGTGCCAGCAAAAGCGGGGGGGCCTACGAGCAGTACTTC. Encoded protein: CASKSGGAYEQYF.